This is a list of T cell receptor beta chains from one sample in a study of spatial heterogeneity in lung cancer. Each CDR3 protein is one row after TCRdb ran MiXCR on the 5' RACE reads. The sample lists roughly 80,000 distinct CDR3 sequences, around 12% occurring once. The input for sequencing was PBMCs, taken at surgery. These receptors were obtained from a male donor with early-stage non-small cell lung cancer. The conserved cysteine and the conserved F or W are not part of the CDR3 here.

CDR3 protein: ASSLTGQFRTDTQY
V gene: TRBV7-3
J gene: TRBJ2-3

CDR3 protein: ASSSKRMDGYT
V gene: TRBV6-9
J gene: TRBJ1-2

CDR3 protein: ASSPAGGNGNTIY
V gene: TRBV28
J gene: TRBJ1-3

CDR3 protein: ASSLGTSVEAEQF
V gene: TRBV11-3
J gene: TRBJ2-1

CDR3 protein: SVDSGGAPDTQY
V gene: TRBV29-1
J gene: TRBJ2-3

CDR3 protein: ANGRTGGAEEETQY
V gene: TRBV10-2
J gene: TRBJ2-5

CDR3 protein: AWSSIAGYNEQF
V gene: TRBV30
J gene: TRBJ2-1

CDR3 protein: ASSERSRSPYEQY
V gene: TRBV6-1
J gene: TRBJ2-7

CDR3 protein: ASSVGDQETQY
V gene: TRBV2
J gene: TRBJ2-5

CDR3 protein: SVAPGGFTEAF
V gene: TRBV29-1
J gene: TRBJ1-1

CDR3 protein: ASSSGGTGTYEQY
V gene: TRBV27
J gene: TRBJ2-7

CDR3 protein: ASSTRDDYEQY
V gene: TRBV7-9
J gene: TRBJ2-7

CDR3 protein: AAVRDRSSYEQY
V gene: TRBV27
J gene: TRBJ2-7

CDR3 protein: ASSSLINSYGYT
V gene: TRBV2
J gene: TRBJ1-2

CDR3 protein: ASSQPGTDVGTGELF
V gene: TRBV4-1
J gene: TRBJ2-2

CDR3 protein: ASSLTPSETQY
V gene: TRBV7-2
J gene: TRBJ2-5

CDR3 protein: ASRLAYNEQF
V gene: TRBV19
J gene: TRBJ2-1

CDR3 protein: ASSLTSYEQY
V gene: TRBV7-8
J gene: TRBJ2-7

CDR3 protein: ASSVGGDGYT
V gene: TRBV9
J gene: TRBJ1-2

CDR3 protein: SVGGTGDEKLF
V gene: TRBV29-1
J gene: TRBJ1-4

CDR3 protein: ASSLKSNEQF
V gene: TRBV7-9
J gene: TRBJ2-1

CDR3 protein: SGTGDRLYEQF
V gene: TRBV20-1
J gene: TRBJ2-1

CDR3 protein: ASSFFGGANVLT
V gene: TRBV7-9
J gene: TRBJ2-6

CDR3 protein: ASSPDTMNTEAF
V gene: TRBV5-1
J gene: TRBJ1-1

CDR3 protein: ASSQGPGGYT
V gene: TRBV3-1
J gene: TRBJ1-2

CDR3 protein: AWSAGGLSQETQY
V gene: TRBV30
J gene: TRBJ2-5

CDR3 protein: SVLGTATNEKLF
V gene: TRBV29-1
J gene: TRBJ1-4

CDR3 protein: SAGTDSNQPQH
V gene: TRBV20-1
J gene: TRBJ1-5

CDR3 protein: SVEGVGKLNNEQF
V gene: TRBV29-1
J gene: TRBJ2-1

CDR3 protein: ASSLPPSSAYNEQF
V gene: TRBV14
J gene: TRBJ2-1

CDR3 protein: AWSGGLSTDTQY
V gene: TRBV30
J gene: TRBJ2-3

CDR3 protein: ASSPTGLASGELF
V gene: TRBV7-3
J gene: TRBJ2-2

CDR3 protein: SARGRGKETQY
V gene: TRBV20-1
J gene: TRBJ2-5

CDR3 protein: ASSEGTAYTDTQY
V gene: TRBV6-1
J gene: TRBJ2-3

CDR3 protein: ASSPLPASNQPQH
V gene: TRBV5-1
J gene: TRBJ1-5

CDR3 protein: ASTLLAGGPDEQF
V gene: TRBV6-1
J gene: TRBJ2-1

CDR3 protein: ASSETGEVAEAF
V gene: TRBV6-1
J gene: TRBJ1-1

CDR3 protein: SAGGQGLLNTEAF
V gene: TRBV20-1
J gene: TRBJ1-1

CDR3 protein: ASSPPEGSQETQY
V gene: TRBV18
J gene: TRBJ2-5

CDR3 protein: ASSEGARYTEAF
V gene: TRBV2
J gene: TRBJ1-1

CDR3 protein: SVDRSLGNEQF
V gene: TRBV29-1
J gene: TRBJ2-1

CDR3 protein: ASSQAREQF
V gene: TRBV28
J gene: TRBJ2-1

CDR3 protein: TSSLEGSSLEQY
V gene: TRBV5-1
J gene: TRBJ2-7

CDR3 protein: ASSQGLPNNEQF
V gene: TRBV19
J gene: TRBJ2-1

CDR3 protein: SVSGNTEAF
V gene: TRBV29-1
J gene: TRBJ1-1

CDR3 protein: ASSTTDSYEQY
V gene: TRBV6-5
J gene: TRBJ2-7

CDR3 protein: ASSSLAGPSYNEQF
V gene: TRBV5-6
J gene: TRBJ2-1

CDR3 protein: ASSWGEAGANVLT
V gene: TRBV7-8
J gene: TRBJ2-6

CDR3 protein: ASRSLQNTEAF
V gene: TRBV5-1
J gene: TRBJ1-1

CDR3 protein: ASSLKAGDIQPQH
V gene: TRBV12-3/TRBV12-4
J gene: TRBJ1-5

CDR3 protein: ASSAGGSSSYEQY
V gene: TRBV9
J gene: TRBJ2-7

CDR3 protein: SARDPYLAGQETQY
V gene: TRBV20-1
J gene: TRBJ2-5

CDR3 protein: ASSPIGTERTGELF
V gene: TRBV5-6
J gene: TRBJ2-2